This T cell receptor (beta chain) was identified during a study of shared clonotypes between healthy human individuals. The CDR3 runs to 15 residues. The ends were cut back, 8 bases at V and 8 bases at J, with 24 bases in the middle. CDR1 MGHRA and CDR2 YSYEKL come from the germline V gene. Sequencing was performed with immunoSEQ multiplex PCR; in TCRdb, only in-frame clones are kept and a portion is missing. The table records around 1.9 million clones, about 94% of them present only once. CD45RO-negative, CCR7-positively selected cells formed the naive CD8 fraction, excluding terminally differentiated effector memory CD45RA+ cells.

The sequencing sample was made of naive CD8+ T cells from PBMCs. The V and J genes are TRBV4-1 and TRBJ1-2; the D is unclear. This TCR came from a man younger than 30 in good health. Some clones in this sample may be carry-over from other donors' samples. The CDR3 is CASVKPSILRRGYTF. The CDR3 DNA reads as TGCGCCAGCGTGAAACCCAGCATCCTCCGCAGGGGCTACACCTTC.